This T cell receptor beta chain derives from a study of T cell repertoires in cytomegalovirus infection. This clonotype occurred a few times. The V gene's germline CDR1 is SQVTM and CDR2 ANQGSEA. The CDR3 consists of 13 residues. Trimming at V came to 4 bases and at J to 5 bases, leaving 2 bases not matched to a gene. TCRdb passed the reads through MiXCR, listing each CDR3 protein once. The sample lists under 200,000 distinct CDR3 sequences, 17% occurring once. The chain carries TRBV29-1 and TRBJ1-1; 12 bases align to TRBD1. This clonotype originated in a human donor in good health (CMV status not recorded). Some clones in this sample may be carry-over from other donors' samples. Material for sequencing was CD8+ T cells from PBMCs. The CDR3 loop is CSVGGQGATEAFF. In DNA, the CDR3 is TGCAGCGTTGGGGGACAGGGGGCAACTGAAGCTTTCTTT.